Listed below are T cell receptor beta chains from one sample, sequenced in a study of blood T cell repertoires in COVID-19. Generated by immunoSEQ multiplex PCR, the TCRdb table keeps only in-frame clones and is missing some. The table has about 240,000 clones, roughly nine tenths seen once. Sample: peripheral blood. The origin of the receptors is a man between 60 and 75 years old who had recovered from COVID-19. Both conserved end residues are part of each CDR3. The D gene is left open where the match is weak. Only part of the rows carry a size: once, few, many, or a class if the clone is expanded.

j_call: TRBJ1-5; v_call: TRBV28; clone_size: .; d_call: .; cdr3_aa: CASASRTGAQHF; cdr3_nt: TGTGCCAGCGCCTCTCGGACTGGGGCCCAGCATTTT
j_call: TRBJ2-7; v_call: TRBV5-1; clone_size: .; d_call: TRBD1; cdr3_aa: CASSPGVGQGSYEQYF; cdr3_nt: TGCGCCAGCAGCCCTGGCGTGGGACAGGGCTCCTACGAGCAGTACTTC
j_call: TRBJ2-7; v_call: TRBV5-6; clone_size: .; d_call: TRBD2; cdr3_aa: CASSSRLAGVYEQYF; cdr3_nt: TGTGCCAGCAGCTCAAGACTAGCGGGGGTCTACGAGCAGTACTTC
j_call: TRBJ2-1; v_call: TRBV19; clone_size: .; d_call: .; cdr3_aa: CASRDGPGGLYNEQFF; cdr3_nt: TGTGCCAGTAGAGACGGGCCCGGAGGGCTCTACAATGAGCAGTTCTTC
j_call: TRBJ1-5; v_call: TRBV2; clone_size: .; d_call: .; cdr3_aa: CASRSRQNQPQHF; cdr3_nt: TGTGCCAGCCGATCAAGACAGAATCAGCCCCAGCATTTT
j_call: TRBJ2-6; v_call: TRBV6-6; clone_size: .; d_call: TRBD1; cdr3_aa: CASSGTGHSGANVLTF; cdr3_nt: TGTGCCAGCTCCGGGACAGGGCACTCTGGGGCCAACGTCCTGACTTTC
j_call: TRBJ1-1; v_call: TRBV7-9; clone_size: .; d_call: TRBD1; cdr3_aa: CASSWTGKNTEAFF; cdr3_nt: TGTGCCAGCAGCTGGACAGGGAAGAACACTGAAGCTTTCTTT
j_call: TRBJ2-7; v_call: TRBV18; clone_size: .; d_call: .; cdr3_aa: CASSPPLMRELNYEQYF; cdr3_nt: TGTGCCAGCTCACCCCCGTTAATGAGGGAACTTAACTACGAGCAGTACTTC
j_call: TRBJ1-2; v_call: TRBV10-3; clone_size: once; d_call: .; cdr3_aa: CAISESNLVGQGYTF; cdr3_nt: TGTGCCATCAGTGAGTCGAACCTGGTGGGGCAAGGCTACACCTTC
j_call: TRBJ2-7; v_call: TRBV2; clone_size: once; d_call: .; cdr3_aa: CASSESQVYAGEQYF; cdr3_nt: TGTGCCAGCAGTGAATCTCAGGTCTATGCGGGGGAGCAGTACTTC
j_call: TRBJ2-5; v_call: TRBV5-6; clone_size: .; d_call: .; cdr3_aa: CASNEFRGGSETQYF; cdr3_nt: TGTGCCAGCAACGAATTTAGGGGGGGCTCAGAGACCCAGTACTTC
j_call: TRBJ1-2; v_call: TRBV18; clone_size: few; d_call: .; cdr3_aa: CASSPTTAGLYGYTF; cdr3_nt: TGTGCCAGCTCACCGACCACTGCAGGGCTCTATGGCTACACCTTC
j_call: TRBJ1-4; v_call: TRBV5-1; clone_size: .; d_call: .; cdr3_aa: CASSLGQRTEKLFF; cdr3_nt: TGCGCCAGCAGCTTGGGACAGAGGACTGAAAAACTGTTTTTT
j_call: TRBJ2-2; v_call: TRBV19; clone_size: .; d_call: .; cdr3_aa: CASSRNTGELFF; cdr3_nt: TGTGCCAGTAGTCGGAACACCGGGGAGCTGTTTTTT
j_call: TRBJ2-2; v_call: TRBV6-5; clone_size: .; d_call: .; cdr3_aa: CASGSRFADTGELFF; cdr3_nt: TGTGCCAGCGGATCGAGGTTCGCGGACACCGGGGAGCTGTTTTTT
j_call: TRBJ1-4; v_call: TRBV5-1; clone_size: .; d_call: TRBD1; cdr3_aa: CASSRSGGQGIEKLFF; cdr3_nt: TGCGCCAGCAGCAGAAGTGGGGGACAGGGAATAGAAAAACTGTTTTTT
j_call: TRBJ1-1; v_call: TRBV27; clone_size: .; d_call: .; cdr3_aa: CASTSGKRDTEAFF; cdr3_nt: TGTGCCAGCACGTCGGGAAAGAGGGACACTGAAGCTTTCTTT
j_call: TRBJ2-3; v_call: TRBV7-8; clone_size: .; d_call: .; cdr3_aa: CASSIAPSTDTQYF; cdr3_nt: TGTGCCAGCAGCATAGCCCCTTCGACAGATACGCAGTATTTT
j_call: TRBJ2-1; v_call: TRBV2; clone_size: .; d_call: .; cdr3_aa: CASSFFNEQFF; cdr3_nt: TGTGCCAGCAGTTTCTTCAATGAGCAGTTCTTC
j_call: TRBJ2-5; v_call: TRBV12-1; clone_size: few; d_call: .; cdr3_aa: CASSFISGGPETQYF; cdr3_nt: TGTGCCAGCAGCTTTATTAGCGGGGGGCCCGAGACCCAGTACTTC
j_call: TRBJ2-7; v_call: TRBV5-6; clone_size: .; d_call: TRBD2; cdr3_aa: CASSLKRGALHYEQYF; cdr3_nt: TGTGCCAGCAGCTTGAAGCGGGGGGCCTTACACTACGAGCAGTACTTC
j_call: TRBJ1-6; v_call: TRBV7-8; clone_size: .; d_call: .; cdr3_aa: CASSAQGRPSPLHF; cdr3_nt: TGTGCCAGCAGCGCACAGGGTAGACCATCACCCCTCCACTTT
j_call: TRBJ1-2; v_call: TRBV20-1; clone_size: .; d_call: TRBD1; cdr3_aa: CSARGQGNYGYTF; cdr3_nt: TGCAGTGCTCGTGGACAGGGGAACTATGGCTACACCTTC
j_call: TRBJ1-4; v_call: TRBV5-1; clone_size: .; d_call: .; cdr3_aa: CASSYSGKGEKLFF; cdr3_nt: TGCGCCAGCAGCTACAGCGGTAAAGGGGAAAAACTGTTTTTT
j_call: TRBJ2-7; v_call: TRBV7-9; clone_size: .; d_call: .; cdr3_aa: CASSFQGVLYF; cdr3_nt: TGTGCCAGCAGCTTCCAGGGTGTTCTGTACTTC
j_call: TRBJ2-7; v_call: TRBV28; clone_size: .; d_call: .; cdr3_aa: CASSLSRDEQYF; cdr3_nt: TGTGCCAGCAGTTTATCCAGGGACGAGCAGTACTTC
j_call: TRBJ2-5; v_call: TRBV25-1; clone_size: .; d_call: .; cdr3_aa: CASSGLQGFETQYF; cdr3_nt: TGTGCCAGCAGTGGCCTTCAGGGGTTTGAGACCCAGTACTTC
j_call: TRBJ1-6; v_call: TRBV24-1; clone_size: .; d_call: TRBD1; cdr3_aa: CATSGTGRNSPLHF; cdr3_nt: TGTGCCACCAGCGGGACAGGTCGAAATTCACCCCTCCACTTT
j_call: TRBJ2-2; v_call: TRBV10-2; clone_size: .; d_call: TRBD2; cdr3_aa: CASTWGLAGGHTGELFF; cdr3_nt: TGCGCCAGCACCTGGGGACTAGCGGGGGGGCACACCGGGGAGCTGTTTTTT
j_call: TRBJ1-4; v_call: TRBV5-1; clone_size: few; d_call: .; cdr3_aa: CASSRAGDREKLFF; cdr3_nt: TGCGCCAGCAGCAGGGCAGGGGATCGAGAAAAACTGTTTTTT
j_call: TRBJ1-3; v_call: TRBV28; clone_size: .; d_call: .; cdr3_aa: CASRPTGSGNTIYF; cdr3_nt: TGTGCCAGCAGGCCTACGGGGTCCGGAAACACCATATATTTT
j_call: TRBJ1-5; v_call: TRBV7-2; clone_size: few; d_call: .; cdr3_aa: CASSSPGVIVQPQHF; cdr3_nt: TGTGCCAGCAGTTCCCCCGGGGTGATAGTCCAGCCCCAGCATTTT
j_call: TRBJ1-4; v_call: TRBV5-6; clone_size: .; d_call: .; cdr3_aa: CASSLEGGSEKLFF; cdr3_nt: TGTGCCAGCAGCTTGGAGGGCGGGAGTGAAAAACTGTTTTTT
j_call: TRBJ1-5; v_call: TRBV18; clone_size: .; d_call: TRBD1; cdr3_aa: CASSGQGDNQPQHF; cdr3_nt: TGTGCCAGCTCTGGACAGGGGGACAATCAGCCCCAGCATTTT
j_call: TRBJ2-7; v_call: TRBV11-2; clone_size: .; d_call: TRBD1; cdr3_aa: CASSQTGAISYEQYF; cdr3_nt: TGTGCCAGCAGCCAGACAGGGGCGATCTCCTACGAGCAGTACTTC
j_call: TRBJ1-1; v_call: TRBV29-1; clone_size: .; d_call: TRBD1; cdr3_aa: CSVYRGNTEAFF; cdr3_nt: TGCAGCGTTTACAGGGGAAACACTGAAGCTTTCTTT
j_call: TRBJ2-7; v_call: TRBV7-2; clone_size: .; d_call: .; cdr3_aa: CASSFGGPTTSYEQYF; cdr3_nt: TGTGCCAGCAGCTTCGGGGGGCCGACCACCTCCTACGAGCAGTACTTC
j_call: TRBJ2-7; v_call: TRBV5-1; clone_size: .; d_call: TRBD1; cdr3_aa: CASSFQQGVTYEQYF; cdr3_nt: TGCGCCAGCAGCTTCCAGCAGGGGGTCACCTACGAGCAGTACTTC
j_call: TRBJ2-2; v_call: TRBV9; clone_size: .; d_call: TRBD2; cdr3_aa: CASSSKGRGLAGEFTGELFF; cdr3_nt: TGTGCCAGCAGCTCCAAAGGCAGGGGGCTAGCGGGGGAATTTACCGGGGAGCTGTTTTTT
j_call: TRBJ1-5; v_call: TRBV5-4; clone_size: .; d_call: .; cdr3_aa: CASSRIDSNQPQHF; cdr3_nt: TGTGCCAGCAGCCGTATAGATAGCAATCAGCCCCAGCATTTT
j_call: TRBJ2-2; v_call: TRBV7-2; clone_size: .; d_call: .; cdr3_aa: CASSLGQNTGELFF; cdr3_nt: TGTGCCAGCAGCTTAGGACAGAACACCGGGGAGCTGTTTTTT
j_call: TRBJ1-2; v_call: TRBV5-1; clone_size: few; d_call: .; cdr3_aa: CASSLRQAYIYGYTF; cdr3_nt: TGCGCCAGCAGCCTCCGACAGGCGTACATCTATGGCTACACCTTC
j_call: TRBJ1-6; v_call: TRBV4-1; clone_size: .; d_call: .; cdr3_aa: CASSQELRDSPLHF; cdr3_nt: TGCGCCAGCAGCCAAGAGTTACGGGATTCACCCCTCCACTTT
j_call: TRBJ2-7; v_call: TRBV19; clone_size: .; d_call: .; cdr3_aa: CASSPHPSSYEQYF; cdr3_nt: TGTGCCAGTAGTCCGCACCCGAGCTCCTACGAGCAGTACTTC
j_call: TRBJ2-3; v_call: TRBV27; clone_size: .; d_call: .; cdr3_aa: CASTTRTEDTQYF; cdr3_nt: TGTGCCAGCACCACTCGGACAGAAGATACGCAGTATTTT
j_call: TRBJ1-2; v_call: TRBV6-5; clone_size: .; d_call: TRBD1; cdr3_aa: CASSYTYGQGRSGYTF; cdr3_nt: TGTGCCAGCAGTTACACCTATGGACAGGGAAGAAGTGGCTACACCTTC
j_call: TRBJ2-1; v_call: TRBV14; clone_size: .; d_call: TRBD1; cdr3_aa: CASSQDPGQGASEQFF; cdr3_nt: TGTGCCAGCAGCCAAGACCCGGGACAGGGGGCGAGTGAGCAGTTCTTC
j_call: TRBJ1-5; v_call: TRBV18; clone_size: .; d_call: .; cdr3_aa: CASSPPHGRGVQPQHF; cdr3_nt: TGTGCCAGCTCACCCCCCCACGGCAGGGGAGTCCAGCCCCAGCATTTT
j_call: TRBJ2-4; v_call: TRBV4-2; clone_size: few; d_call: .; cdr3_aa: CASSPASSQGVGKNIQYF; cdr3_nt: TGTGCCAGCAGCCCTGCAAGTAGTCAAGGGGTAGGCAAAAACATTCAGTACTTC
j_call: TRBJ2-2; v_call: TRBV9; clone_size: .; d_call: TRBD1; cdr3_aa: CASSGTGTGGASGTGELFF; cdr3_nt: TGTGCCAGCAGCGGTACCGGGACAGGGGGCGCTTCTGGCACCGGGGAGCTGTTTTTT
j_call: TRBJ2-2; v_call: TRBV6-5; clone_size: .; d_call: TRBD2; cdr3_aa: CASSGWTSGTGELFF; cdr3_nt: TGTGCCAGCAGCGGTTGGACTAGCGGCACCGGGGAGCTGTTTTTT
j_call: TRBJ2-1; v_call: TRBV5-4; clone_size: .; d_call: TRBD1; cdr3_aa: CASSLGGQSYNEQFF; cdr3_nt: TGTGCCAGCAGCTTGGGGGGACAGTCCTACAATGAGCAGTTCTTC
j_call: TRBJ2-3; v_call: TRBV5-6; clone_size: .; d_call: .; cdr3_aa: CASSFKTTLGGASTDTQYF; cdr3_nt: TGTGCCAGCAGCTTTAAAACGACACTGGGGGGGGCTAGCACAGATACGCAGTATTTT